Shown below are 2 T cell receptor beta chains from a single sample sequenced in a study of T cells in Graves' hyperthyroidism and ophthalmopathy. Amplification yielded TCR beta CDR3 regions, with RNA transcripts as the source. The study used the HTBI primer set for a first-round RT-PCR of the TCR CDR3. TCRdb redid the calling of the multiplex PCR reads with MiXCR, one entry per CDR3 protein. This sample carries 250,000 or so distinct CDR3 sequences, 13% to 15% of them seen once, and the ten largest clones take less than 15%. The sample taken for sequencing was blood. The receptors stem from a woman aged 40 to 50 with Graves' hyperthyroidism that later progressed to Graves' ophthalmopathy.

Many counts were recorded for this clonotype. V and J are TRBV28 and TRBJ2-7; 10 bases align to TRBD2. The CDR3 totals 15 residues. V lost 4 bases to trimming and J lost 4 bases; unmatched junction nucleotides: 7. CDR1 is MDHEN, CDR2 SYDVKM, per germline. The CDR3 loop reads CASSSRTSGPYEQYF. CDR3 nucleotide sequence: TGTGCCAGCAGTTCCCGGACTAGCGGACCATACGAGCAGTACTTC.

The V and J genes are TRBV24-1 and TRBJ2-2; no definite D call. Trimming shortened V by 6 bases and J by 0 bases, and 10 bases separated the two germline ends. This CDR3 contains 15 residues. Germline V gives CDR1 KGHDR, CDR2 SFDVKD. The CDR3 is CATSPGQSNTGELFF. CDR3 nucleotide sequence: TGTGCCACCAGTCCGGGCCAGTCGAACACCGGGGAGCTGTTTTTT.